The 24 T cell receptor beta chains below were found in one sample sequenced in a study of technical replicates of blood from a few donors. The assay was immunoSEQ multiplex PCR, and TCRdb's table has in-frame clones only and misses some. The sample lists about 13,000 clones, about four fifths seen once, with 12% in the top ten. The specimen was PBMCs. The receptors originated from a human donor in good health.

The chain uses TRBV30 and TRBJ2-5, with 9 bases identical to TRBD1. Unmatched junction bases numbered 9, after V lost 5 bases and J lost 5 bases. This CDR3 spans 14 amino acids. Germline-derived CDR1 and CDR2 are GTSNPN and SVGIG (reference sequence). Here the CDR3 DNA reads TGTGCCTGGGCTACGGGACAGGGAGGGGAGACCCAGTACTTC. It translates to CAWATGQGGETQYF.

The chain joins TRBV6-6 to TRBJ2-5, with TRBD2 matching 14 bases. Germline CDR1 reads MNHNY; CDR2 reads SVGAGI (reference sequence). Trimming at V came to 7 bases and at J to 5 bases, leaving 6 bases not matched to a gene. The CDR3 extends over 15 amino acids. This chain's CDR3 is CASIKTSGRGETQYF. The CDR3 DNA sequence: TGTGCCAGCATTAAGACTAGCGGGAGGGGCGAGACCCAGTACTTC.

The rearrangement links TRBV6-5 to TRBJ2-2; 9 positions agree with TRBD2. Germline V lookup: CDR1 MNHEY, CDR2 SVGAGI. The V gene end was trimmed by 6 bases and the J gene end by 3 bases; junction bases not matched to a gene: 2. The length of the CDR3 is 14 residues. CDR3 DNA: TGTGCCAGCAGGCGGGAGGGAGACACCGGGGAGCTGTTTTTT. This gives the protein CASRREGDTGELFF.

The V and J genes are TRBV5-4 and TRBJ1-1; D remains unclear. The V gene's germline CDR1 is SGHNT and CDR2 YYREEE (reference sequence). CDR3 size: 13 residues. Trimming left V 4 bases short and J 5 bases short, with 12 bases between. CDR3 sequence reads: CASSPRQKTEAFF. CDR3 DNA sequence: TGTGCCAGCAGCCCGCGACAAAAAACTGAAGCTTTCTTT.

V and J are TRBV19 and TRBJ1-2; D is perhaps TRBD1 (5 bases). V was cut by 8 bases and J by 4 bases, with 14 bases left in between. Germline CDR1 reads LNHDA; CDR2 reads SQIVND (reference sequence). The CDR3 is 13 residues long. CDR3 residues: CASGSFRAYGYTF. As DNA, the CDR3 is TGTGCCAGTGGTTCCTTCAGGGCCTATGGCTACACCTTC.

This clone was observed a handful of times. The CDR3 protein is CASNPQGMNTEAFF. For the CDR3, the DNA is TGTGCCAGCAATCCCCAGGGGATGAACACTGAAGCTTTCTTT. The chain employs TRBV28 and TRBJ1-1; tentative D call: TRBD1 (6 bases). V gave up 7 bases and J gave up 0 bases, with 12 bases separating them. The CDR3 is 14 residues long. CDR1 and CDR2 from the germline V gene are MDHEN and SYDVKM.

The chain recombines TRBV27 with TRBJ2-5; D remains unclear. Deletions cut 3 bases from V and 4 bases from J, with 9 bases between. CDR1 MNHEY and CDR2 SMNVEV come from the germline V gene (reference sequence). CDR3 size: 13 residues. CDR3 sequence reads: CASSFAMAETQYF. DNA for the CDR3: TGTGCCAGCAGTTTTGCAATGGCAGAGACCCAGTACTTC.

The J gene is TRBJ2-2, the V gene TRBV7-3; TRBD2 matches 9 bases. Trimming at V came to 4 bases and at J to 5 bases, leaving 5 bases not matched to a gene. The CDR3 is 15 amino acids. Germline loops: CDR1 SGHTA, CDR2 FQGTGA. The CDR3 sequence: CASSSSAGGTGELFF. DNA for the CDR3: TGTGCCAGCAGCTCAAGCGCGGGGGGGACCGGGGAGCTGTTTTTT.

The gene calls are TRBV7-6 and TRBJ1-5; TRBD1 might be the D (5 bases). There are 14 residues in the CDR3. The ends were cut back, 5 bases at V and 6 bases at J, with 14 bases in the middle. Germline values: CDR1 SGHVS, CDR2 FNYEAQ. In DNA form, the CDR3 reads TGTGCCAGCAGCCCTGGGACGGGGGTTCAGCCCCAGCATTTT. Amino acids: CASSPGTGVQPQHF.

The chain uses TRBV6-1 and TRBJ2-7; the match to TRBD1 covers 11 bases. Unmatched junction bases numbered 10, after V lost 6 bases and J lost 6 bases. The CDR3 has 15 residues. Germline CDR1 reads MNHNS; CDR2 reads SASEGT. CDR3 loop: CASRLRGTGGAEQYF. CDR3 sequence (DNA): TGTGCCAGCAGACTGCGCGGGACAGGGGGGGCCGAGCAGTACTTC.

The CDR3 loop reads CASGREPGETQYF. The CDR3 DNA reads TGTGCTAGTGGGCGTGAACCGGGGGAGACCCAGTACTTC. V usage is TRBV12-5 and J usage is TRBJ2-5; weak D call: TRBD2 (5 bases). CDR1 and CDR2 (germline): LGHNT, FRNRAP. The CDR3 sequence is 13 residues long. Trimming pared 6 bases from V and 5 bases from J, leaving 13 bases between.

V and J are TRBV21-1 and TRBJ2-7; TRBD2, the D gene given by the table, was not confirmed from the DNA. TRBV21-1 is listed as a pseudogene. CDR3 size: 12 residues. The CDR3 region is CASSKPSGEQYF. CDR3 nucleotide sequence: TGTGCCAGCAGCAAGCCTAGCGGCGAGCAGTACTTC.

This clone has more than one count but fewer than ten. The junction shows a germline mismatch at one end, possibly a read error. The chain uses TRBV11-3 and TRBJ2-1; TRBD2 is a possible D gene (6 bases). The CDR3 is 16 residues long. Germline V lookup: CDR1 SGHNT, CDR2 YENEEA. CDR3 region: CASSSGPASDYDEQFF. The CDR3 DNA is TGTGCCAGCAGCTCCGGGCCCGCTAGCGACTACGATGAGCAGTTCTTC. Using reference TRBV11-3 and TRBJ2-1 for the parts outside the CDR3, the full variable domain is EAGVVQSPRYKIIEKKQPVAFWCNPISGHNTLYWYLQNLGQGPELLIRYENEEAVDDSQLPKDRFSAERLKGVDSTLKIQPAELGDSAVYLCASSSGPASDYDEQFFGPGTRLTVL.

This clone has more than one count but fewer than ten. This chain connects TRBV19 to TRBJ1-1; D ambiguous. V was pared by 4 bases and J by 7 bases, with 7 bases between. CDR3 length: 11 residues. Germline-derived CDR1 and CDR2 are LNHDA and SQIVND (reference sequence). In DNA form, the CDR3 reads TGTGCCAGTAGTAAACGGAGTGAAGCTTTCTTT. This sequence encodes CASSKRSEAFF.

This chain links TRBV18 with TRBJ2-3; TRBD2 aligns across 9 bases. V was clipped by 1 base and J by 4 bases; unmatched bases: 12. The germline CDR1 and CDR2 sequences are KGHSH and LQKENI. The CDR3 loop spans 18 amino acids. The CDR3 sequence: CASSPLPLAGSGPDTQYF. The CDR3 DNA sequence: TGTGCCAGCTCACCACTCCCCCTAGCGGGATCAGGCCCAGATACGCAGTATTTT.

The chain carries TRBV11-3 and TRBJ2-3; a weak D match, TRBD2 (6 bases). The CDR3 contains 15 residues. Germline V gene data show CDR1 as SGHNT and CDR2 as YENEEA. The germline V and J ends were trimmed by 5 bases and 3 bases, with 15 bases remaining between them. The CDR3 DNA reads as TGTGCCAGCAGCATAGGGGTTCGGGGGACAGATACGCAGTATTTT. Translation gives CASSIGVRGTDTQYF.

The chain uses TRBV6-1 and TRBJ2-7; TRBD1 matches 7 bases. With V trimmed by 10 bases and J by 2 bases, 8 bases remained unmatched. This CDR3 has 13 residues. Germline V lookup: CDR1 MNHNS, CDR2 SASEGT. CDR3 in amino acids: CATQGTHTYEQYF. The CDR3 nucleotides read TGTGCCACACAGGGGACACACACCTACGAGCAGTACTTC.

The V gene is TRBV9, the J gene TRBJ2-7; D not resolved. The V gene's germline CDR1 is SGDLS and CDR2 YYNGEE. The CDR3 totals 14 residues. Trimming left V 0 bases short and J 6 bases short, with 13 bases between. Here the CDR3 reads CASSVEVDRVEQYF. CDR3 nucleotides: TGTGCCAGCAGCGTAGAGGTAGATCGGGTCGAGCAGTACTTC.

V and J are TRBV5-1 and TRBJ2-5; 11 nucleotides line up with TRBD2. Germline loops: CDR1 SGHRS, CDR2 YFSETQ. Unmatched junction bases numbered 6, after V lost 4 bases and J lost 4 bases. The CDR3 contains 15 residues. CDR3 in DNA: TGCGCCAGCAGCGGAGGGACTAGCGGTGGAGAGACCCAGTACTTC. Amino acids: CASSGGTSGGETQYF.

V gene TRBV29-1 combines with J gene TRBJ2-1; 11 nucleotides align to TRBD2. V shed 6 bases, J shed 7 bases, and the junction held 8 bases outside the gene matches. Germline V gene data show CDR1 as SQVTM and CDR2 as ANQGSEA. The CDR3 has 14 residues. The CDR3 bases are TGCAGCGTCAAACTAGCGGGAGTGTTGAATGAGCAGTTCTTC. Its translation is CSVKLAGVLNEQFF.

The CDR3 protein is CASSLSLSSDEQYF. Here the CDR3 DNA reads TGTGCCAGCAGTTTGTCTTTATCCAGCGACGAGCAGTACTTC. V usage is TRBV28 and J usage is TRBJ2-7; no reliable D call. The germline V gene has CDR1 MDHEN and CDR2 SYDVKM. V was trimmed by 3 bases and J by 5 bases, leaving 14 bases between them. The CDR3 has 14 residues. Filled out from reference TRBV28 and TRBJ2-7, the complete variable domain reads DVKVTQSSRYLVKRTGEKVFLECVQDMDHENMFWYRQDPGLGLRLIYFSYDVKMKEKGDIPEGYSVSREKKERFSLILESASTNQTSMYLCASSLSLSSDEQYFGPGTRLTVT.

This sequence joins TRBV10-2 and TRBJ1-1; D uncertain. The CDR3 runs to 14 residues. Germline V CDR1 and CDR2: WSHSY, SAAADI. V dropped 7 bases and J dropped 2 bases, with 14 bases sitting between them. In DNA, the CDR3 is TGCGCCAGCATCAAAAGCGAGGGCAACACTGAAGCTTTCTTT. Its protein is CASIKSEGNTEAFF.

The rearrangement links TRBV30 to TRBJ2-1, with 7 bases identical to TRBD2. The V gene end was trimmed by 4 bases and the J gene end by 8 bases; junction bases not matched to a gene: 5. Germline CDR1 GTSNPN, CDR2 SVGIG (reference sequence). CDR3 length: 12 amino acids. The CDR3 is CAWTRAGYEQFF. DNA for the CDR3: TGTGCCTGGACTCGAGCGGGATATGAGCAGTTCTTC.

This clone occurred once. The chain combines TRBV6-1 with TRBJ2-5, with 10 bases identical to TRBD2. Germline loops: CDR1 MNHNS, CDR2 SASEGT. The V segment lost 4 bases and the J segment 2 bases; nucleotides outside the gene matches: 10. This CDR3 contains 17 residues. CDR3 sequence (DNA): TGTGCCAGCAGTGCGCCCAGCAAACTAGCGGGGCAAGAGACCCAGTACTTC. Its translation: CASSAPSKLAGQETQYF.